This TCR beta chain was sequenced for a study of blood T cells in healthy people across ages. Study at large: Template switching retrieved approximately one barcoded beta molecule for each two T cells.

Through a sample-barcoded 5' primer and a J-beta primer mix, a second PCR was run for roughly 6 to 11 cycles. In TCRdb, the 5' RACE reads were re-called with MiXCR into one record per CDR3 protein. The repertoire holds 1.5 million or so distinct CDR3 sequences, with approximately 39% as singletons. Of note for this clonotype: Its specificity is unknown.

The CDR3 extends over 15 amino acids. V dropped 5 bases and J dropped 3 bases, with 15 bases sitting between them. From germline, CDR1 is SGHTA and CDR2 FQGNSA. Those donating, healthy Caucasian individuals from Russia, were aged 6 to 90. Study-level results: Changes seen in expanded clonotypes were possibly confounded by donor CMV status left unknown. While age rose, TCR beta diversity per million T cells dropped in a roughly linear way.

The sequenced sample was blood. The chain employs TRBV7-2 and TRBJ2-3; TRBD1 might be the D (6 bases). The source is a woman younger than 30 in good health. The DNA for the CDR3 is TGTGCCAGCAGCGCACGACAGGTTTGGACAGATACGCAGTATTTT. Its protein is CASSARQVWTDTQYF.